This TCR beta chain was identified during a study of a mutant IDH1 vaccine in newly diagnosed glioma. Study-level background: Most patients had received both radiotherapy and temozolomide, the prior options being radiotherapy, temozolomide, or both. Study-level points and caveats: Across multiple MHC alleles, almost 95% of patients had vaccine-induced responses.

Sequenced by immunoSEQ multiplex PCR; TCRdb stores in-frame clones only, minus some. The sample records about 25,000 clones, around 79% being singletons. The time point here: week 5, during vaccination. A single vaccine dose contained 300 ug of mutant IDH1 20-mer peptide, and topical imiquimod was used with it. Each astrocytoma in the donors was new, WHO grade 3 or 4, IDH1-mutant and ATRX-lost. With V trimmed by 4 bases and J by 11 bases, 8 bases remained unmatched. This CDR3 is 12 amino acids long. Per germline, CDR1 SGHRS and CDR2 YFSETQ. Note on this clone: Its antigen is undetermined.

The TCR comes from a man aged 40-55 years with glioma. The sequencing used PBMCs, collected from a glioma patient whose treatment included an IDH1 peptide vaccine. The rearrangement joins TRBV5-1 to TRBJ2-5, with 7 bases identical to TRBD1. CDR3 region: CASSEQGFEQYF. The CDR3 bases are TGCGCCAGCAGCGAACAGGGGTTTGAGCAGTACTTC.